This entry features one TCR beta chain sequence. Other DNA sequences from this sample encode an identical CDR3 as well. Germline-derived CDR1 and CDR2 are SGHAT and FQNNGV. Trimming removed 3 bases from V and 1 base from J, with 17 bases in between. This CDR3 contains 17 residues. Authors' analysis steps: For nucleated cells, counts were estimated from reference gene primer amplification. Using immunoSEQ multiplex PCR, the repertoire was profiled, and TCRdb retains in-frame clones only, with some absent. That table supplies the V and J calls and clone size; D and trimming were determined from the DNA. Of approximately 200,000 clones in the sample, roughly 90% were seen once. These data originate in a study of blood T cell repertoires in COVID-19. About the research overall: Sources were T cells, B-cell-depleted T cells, or PBMCs; the material itself was cDNA or gDNA.

Within 2 weeks before study entry, exposed participants met a COVID-19 case. This rearrangement joins TRBV11-2 to TRBJ2-3; tentatively, D is TRBD2 (5 bases). The sequenced sample consisted of PBMCs or T cells enriched from blood (not recorded which). This TCR came from a young woman who had been exposed to COVID-19. The CDR3 nucleotides read TGTGCCAGCAGCTTCGGCCGAGGACTTGATCGCACAGATACGCAGTATTTT. Protein sequence: CASSFGRGLDRTDTQYF.